This TCR beta chain was observed in a study of shared clonotypes between healthy human individuals. Whole-study context: For every donor, three CD4 naive, three CD4 memory, two CD8 naive and one CD8 memory plates were used.

Sequencing was at deep level. The authors distributed each subset's genomic DNA evenly over several immunoSEQ plates. Replicate PCRs from sorted subsets contained roughly 200 ng DNA, which is around 30,000 T cell genomes. Clones were sequenced by immunoSEQ multiplex PCR, and TCRdb holds only the in-frame ones, with some missing. The table lists 950,000 to 1,200,000 clones, 70% to 80% of them singletons. Germline V gene data show CDR1 as KGHSH and CDR2 as LQKENI. V shed 3 bases and J shed 5 bases, with 13 bases lying between them. CDR3 length: 15 residues. The clonotype comes from a man aged 18 to 35 in good health. Some clones in this sample may be carry-over from other donors' samples. The chain joins TRBV18 to TRBJ2-2; weak D call: TRBD2 (5 bases). Sequencing was carried out using memory CD4+ T cells from PBMCs. The sample's subset: CD45RA-negative fraction. CDR3 sequence reads: CASSPDLWRTGELFF. The CDR3, as DNA: TGTGCCAGCTCACCGGACCTGTGGAGGACCGGGGAGCTGTTTTTT.